This T cell receptor beta chain was sequenced in a study of blood T cell repertoires in COVID-19. Study details: The origin of the acute and convalescent COVID-19 samples was the United States, Italy and Spain. From T cells, B-cell-depleted T cells, or PBMCs came the material, which was cDNA or gDNA.

Per the original methods: Counts of nucleated cells, estimated from reference gene primer amplification, were obtained. Produced via immunoSEQ multiplex PCR; TCRdb's table is partial and in-frame only. That table is the source of V, J and clone size, and D and trimming were worked out from the DNA. The top ten hold 3.5% to 4.5% of the sample, which has about 140,000 clones, 80% to 90% seen once. This clone appeared once. Germline V gene lookup returns CDR1 LNHNV and CDR2 YYDKDF (reference sequence). This CDR3 has 14 residues. The V and J ends lost 0 bases and 11 bases respectively, with 14 bases between them.

The material sequenced was peripheral blood. The origin of this receptor is a woman between 40 and 55 years old with acute or convalescent COVID-19. The V and J genes are TRBV15 and TRBJ2-1; tentatively, D is TRBD2 (5 bases). The CDR3 loop is CATSRDYPAAQQFF. CDR3 sequence (DNA): TGTGCCACCAGCAGAGATTACCCAGCGGCCCAGCAGTTCTTC.